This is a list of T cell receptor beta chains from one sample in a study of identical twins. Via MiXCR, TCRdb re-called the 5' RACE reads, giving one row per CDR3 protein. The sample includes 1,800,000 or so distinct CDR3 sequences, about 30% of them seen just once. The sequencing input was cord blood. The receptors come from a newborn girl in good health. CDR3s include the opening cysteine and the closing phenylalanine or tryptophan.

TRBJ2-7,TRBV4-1,CASSPLTPWVSYEQYF
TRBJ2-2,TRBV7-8,CASSPLALRESTGELFF
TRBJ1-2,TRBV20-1,CSAQPKRGGANYGYTF
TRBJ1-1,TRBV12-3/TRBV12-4,CASSLEGDANTEAFF
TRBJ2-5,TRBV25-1,CASSVPSGQETQYF
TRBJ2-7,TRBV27,CASSLPTPAIAGGPYEQYF
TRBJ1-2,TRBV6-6,CASSSWTERDYGYTF
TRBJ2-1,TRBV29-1,CSVALDREAWQFF
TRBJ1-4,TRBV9,CASSADRGGGGEKLFF
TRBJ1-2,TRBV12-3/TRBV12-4,CASSLHGYGYTF
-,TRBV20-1,CGAGRTSGKETQYF
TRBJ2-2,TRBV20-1,CSGAKNTGELFF
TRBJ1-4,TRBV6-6,CASSKTGGGEKLFF
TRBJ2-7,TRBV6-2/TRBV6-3,CASSYSPRLAGPYNEQYF
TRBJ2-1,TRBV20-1,CSAAGGAAYNEQFF
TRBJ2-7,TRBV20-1,CSASLLDEQYF
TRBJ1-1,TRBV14,CASSQDVRRAFF
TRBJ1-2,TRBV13,CASSLGLGQLYGYTF
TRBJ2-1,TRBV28,CASSFASGPYNEQFF
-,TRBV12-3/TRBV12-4,CASSELANRDEQYF
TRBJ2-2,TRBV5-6,CASSLGRELFF
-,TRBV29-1,CSVVWTSYEQYF
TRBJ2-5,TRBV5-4,CASSLKTEWEETQYF
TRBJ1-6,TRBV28,CASIQGAAYNSPLHF
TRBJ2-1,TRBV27,CASTLTGTYNEQFF
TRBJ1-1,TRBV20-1,CSARADGLHTEAFF
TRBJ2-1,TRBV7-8,CAISLRALYNEQFF
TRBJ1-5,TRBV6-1,CASKLTGISNQPQHF
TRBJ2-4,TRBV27,CASRPGFLAKNIQYF
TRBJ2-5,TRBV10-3,CAISETGDKTQYF
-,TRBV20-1,CSATYDRAPYEQYF